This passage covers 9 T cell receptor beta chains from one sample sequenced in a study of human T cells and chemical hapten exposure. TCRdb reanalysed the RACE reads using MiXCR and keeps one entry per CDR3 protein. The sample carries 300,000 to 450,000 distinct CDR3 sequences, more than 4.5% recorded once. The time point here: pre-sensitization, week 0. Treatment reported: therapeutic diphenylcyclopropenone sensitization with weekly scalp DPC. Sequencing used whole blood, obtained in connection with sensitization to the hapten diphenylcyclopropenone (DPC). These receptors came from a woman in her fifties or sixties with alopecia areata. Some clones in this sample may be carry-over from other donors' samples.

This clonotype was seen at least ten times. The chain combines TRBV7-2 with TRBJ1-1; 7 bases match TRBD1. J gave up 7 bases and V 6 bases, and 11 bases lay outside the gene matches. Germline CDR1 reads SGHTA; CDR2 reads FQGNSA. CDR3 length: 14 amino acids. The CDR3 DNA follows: TGTGCCAGCAGTCTAGTAGGGGGCGGGAGTGAAGCTTTCTTT. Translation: CASSLVGGGSEAFF.

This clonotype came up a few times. CDR3 sequence: CASSDMGQGADEAFF. The CDR3 nucleotides are TGTGCCAGCAGTGACATGGGACAGGGGGCCGACGAAGCTTTCTTT. The gene calls are TRBV2 and TRBJ1-1; TRBD1 matches 12 bases. Trimming at V came to 3 bases and at J to 8 bases, leaving 7 bases not matched to a gene. Germline CDR1 SNHLY, CDR2 FYNNEI. CDR3 size: 15 residues. Using reference TRBV2 and TRBJ1-1 for the parts outside the CDR3, the full variable domain is EPEVTQTPSHQVTQMGQEVILRCVPISNHLYFYWYRQILGQKVEFLVSFYNNEISEKSEIFDDQFSVERPDGSNFTLKIRSTKLEDSAMYFCASSDMGQGADEAFFGQGTRLTVV.

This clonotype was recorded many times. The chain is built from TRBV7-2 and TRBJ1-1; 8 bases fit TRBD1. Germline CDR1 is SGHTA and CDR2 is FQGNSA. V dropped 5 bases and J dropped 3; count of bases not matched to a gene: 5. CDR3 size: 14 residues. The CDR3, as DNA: TGTGCCAGCAGCCTACAGGGGGGCGACACTGAAGCTTTCTTT. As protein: CASSLQGGDTEAFF.

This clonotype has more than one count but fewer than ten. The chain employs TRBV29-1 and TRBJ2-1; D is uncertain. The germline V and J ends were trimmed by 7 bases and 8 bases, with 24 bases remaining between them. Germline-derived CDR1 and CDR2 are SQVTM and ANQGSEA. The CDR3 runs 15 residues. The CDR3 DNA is TGCAGCGCCAGCACTCGTCTGGGGTCTACAGATGAGCAGTTCTTC. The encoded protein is CSASTRLGSTDEQFF.

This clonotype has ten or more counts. The CDR3 spells CSVVGQDGTDTQYF. The DNA for the CDR3 is TGCAGCGTTGTGGGTCAGGACGGCACAGATACGCAGTATTTT. V usage is TRBV29-1 and J usage is TRBJ2-3; D gene uncertain. V was cut by 4 bases and J by 1 base, with 12 bases left in between. From germline, CDR1 is SQVTM and CDR2 ANQGSEA. The CDR3 consists of 14 residues.

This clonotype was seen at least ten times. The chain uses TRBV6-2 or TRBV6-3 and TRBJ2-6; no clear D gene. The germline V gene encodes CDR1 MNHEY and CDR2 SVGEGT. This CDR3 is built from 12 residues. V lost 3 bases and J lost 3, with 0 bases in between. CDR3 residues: CASSYGANVLTF. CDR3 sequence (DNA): TGTGCCAGCAGTTATGGGGCCAACGTCCTGACTTTC.

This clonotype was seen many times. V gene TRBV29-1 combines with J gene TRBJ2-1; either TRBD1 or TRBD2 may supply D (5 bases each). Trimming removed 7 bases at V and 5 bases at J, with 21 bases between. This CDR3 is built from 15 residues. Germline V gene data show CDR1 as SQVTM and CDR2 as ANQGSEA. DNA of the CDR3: TGCAGCGCAAGGGAGAGAGGGGCCGTCGACAATGAGCAGTTCTTC. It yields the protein CSARERGAVDNEQFF.

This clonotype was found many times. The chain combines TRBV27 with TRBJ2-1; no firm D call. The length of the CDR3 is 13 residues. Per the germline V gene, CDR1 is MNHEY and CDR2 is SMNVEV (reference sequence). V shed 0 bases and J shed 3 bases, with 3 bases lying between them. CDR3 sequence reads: CASSLSNYNEQFF. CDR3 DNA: TGTGCCAGCAGTTTATCGAACTACAATGAGCAGTTCTTC.

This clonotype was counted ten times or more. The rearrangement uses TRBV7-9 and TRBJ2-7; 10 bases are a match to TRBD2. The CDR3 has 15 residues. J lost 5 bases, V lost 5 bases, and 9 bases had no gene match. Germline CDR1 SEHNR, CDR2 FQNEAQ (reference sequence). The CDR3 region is CASSPSGRAANEQYF. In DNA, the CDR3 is TGTGCCAGCAGCCCCAGCGGGAGGGCCGCCAACGAGCAGTACTTC.